The 6 T cell receptor beta chains listed next were all sequenced from one sample in a study of CD8 T cells in ankylosing spondylitis. TCRdb redid the calling of the 5' RACE reads with MiXCR, one entry per CDR3 protein. Seen here are about 340,000 distinct CDR3 sequences, approximately 14% observed once, and the top ten hold approximately 1.1%. Sequenced input: blood, either unsorted or a sorted T cell fraction (not recorded which). The receptors come from a male donor with ankylosing spondylitis or in good health (not recorded which).

This clonotype was counted only a few times. This sequence joins TRBV27 and TRBJ1-2, with 7 nucleotides matching TRBD1. The ends lost 4 bases at V and 7 bases at J; junction bases unmatched: 9. The CDR3 is 14 residues long. The germline gives CDR1 MNHEY, CDR2 SMNVEV (reference sequence). Here the CDR3 DNA reads TGTGCCAGCAGTTCCGCGACAGGGAGAGGTGGCTACACCTTC. It specifies CASSSATGRGGYTF.

In its sample, this clonotype was seen a few times. V gene TRBV7-9 combines with J gene TRBJ2-1, with D possibly TRBD1 on 5 matching bases. Germline CDR1 is SEHNR and CDR2 is FQNEAQ (reference sequence). CDR3 length: 14 residues. Trimming removed 5 bases from V and 1 base from J, with 9 bases in between. CDR3: CASSTDMSYNEQFF. The CDR3 nucleotides read TGTGCCAGCAGCACGGACATGTCCTACAATGAGCAGTTCTTC. The full variable domain, rest sourced from reference TRBV7-9 and TRBJ2-1, is DTGVSQNPRHKITKRGQNVTFRCDPISEHNRLYWYRQTLGQGPEFLTYFQNEAQLEKSRLLSDRFSAERPKGSFSTLEIQRTEQGDSAMYLCASSTDMSYNEQFFGPGTRLTVL.

The V gene is TRBV5-1, the J gene TRBJ1-1, with TRBD1 identical over 8 bases. Trimming at V came to 3 bases and at J to 1 base, leaving 2 bases not matched to a gene. The CDR3 sequence is 14 residues long. Germline V gene lookup returns CDR1 SGHRS and CDR2 YFSETQ. As DNA, the CDR3 is TGCGCCAGCAGCTGGGGACAGGCGAACACTGAAGCTTTCTTT. This translates into CASSWGQANTEAFF.

This clonotype has only a few counts. The chain combines TRBV27 with TRBJ1-1; unclear D gene. This CDR3 has 13 residues. Trimming took off 7 bases at V and 5 bases at J, with 14 bases between the two ends. Germline V gene data show CDR1 as MNHEY and CDR2 as SMNVEV (reference sequence). CDR3 sequence (DNA): TGTGCCAGCACCCCGTCCGCGGGGACTGAAGCTTTCTTT. Translated, it gives CASTPSAGTEAFF.

The rearrangement uses TRBV27 and TRBJ2-3; no clear D gene. The CDR3 has 14 amino acids. V lost 7 bases, J lost 5 bases, and 16 bases lay in between. Germline CDR1 MNHEY, CDR2 SMNVEV (reference sequence). The CDR3 sequence: CASTLLRSRDTQYF. The CDR3 DNA follows: TGTGCCAGCACCCTCCTAAGGAGTAGAGATACGCAGTATTTT.

J is TRBJ2-2 and V is TRBV20-1; no clear D. V lost 0 bases and J lost 2, with 1 base in between. Germline CDR1 is DFQATT and CDR2 is SNEGSKA (reference sequence). The CDR3 covers 12 residues. CDR3 residues: CSARENTGELFF. CDR3 sequence (DNA): TGCAGTGCTAGAGAAAACACCGGGGAGCTGTTTTTT.